Presented here are 17 T cell receptor beta chains from one specimen sequenced in a study of cytomegalovirus exposure and HLA in healthy donors. Primers included in the PCR were 60 Vbeta and 13 Jbeta primers. The assay was immunoSEQ multiplex PCR, and TCRdb's table has in-frame clones only and misses some. This table holds under 200,000 clones, 86% found once. Sequencing used PBMCs. The receptors derive from a young woman in good health and CMV-seronegative.

The chain combines TRBV5-1 with TRBJ2-1; the match to TRBD2 covers 11 bases. The CDR3 has 15 residues. With V trimmed by 4 bases and J by 4 bases, 4 bases remained unmatched. Germline lookup yields CDR1 SGHRS and CDR2 YFSETQ. The CDR3 protein is CASSTTSGVYNEQFF. The CDR3 DNA sequence: TGCGCCAGCAGCACGACTAGCGGGGTTTACAATGAGCAGTTCTTC.

The chain links TRBV5-4 to TRBJ2-1, with 9 bases lining up with TRBD1. CDR1 is SGHNT and CDR2 is YYREEE in the germline V gene (reference sequence). V was pared by 4 bases and J by 8 bases, with 10 bases of the junction left unmatched. The CDR3 runs to 15 residues. CDR3: CASSLGTGNRDEQFF. The CDR3 nucleotides are TGTGCCAGCAGCCTTGGGACAGGGAATAGGGATGAGCAGTTCTTC.

For the CDR3, the DNA is TGCGCCAGCAGCTTGGTGCCGGGCGGGACTGAAGCTTTCTTT. Translation gives CASSLVPGGTEAFF. V and J are TRBV5-1 and TRBJ1-1; D gene ambiguous. Per the germline V gene, CDR1 is SGHRS and CDR2 is YFSETQ. CDR3 size: 14 residues. The ends were cut back, 0 bases at V and 5 bases at J, with 11 bases in the middle.

The sample holds one count of this clone. The chain couples TRBV5-6 to TRBJ2-5; D possibly corresponds to TRBD1 (6 bases). V was cut by 2 bases and J by 1 base, with 12 bases left in between. CDR1 is SGHDT and CDR2 is YYEEEE in the germline V gene. This CDR3 has 15 amino acids. CDR3 in DNA: TGTGCCAGCAGCTTATTGTCAGGGGTCCAAGAGACCCAGTACTTC. Protein: CASSLLSGVQETQYF.

Here the CDR3 reads CASSLRDREGLFF. The DNA for the CDR3 is TGTGCCAGCAGTCTCCGGGACAGGGAAGGACTGTTTTTT. V usage is TRBV28 and J usage is TRBJ1-4; 9 bases line up with TRBD1. CDR1 and CDR2 from the germline V gene are MDHEN and SYDVKM. V shed 5 bases, J shed 13 bases, and the junction held 8 bases outside the gene matches. The CDR3 totals 13 residues.

This clone was counted between two and nine times. The V gene is TRBV5-1, the J gene TRBJ1-2; D ambiguous. Trimming left V 2 bases short and J 0 bases short, with 8 bases between. This CDR3 spans 14 amino acids. The V gene's germline CDR1 is SGHRS and CDR2 YFSETQ. CDR3 DNA: TGCGCCAGCAGCTTCGGGTCGTCTAACTATGGCTACACCTTC. This translates into CASSFGSSNYGYTF.

The V call is TRBV2, the J call TRBJ2-7; the match to TRBD2 covers 9 bases. There are 14 residues in the CDR3. Trimming cost V 8 bases and J 4 bases; bases outside gene matches: 9. Germline CDR1 SNHLY, CDR2 FYNNEI. CDR3 DNA: TGTGCCAGCGCGGGGGGGACACAAACTTACGAGCAGTACTTC. This codes for CASAGGTQTYEQYF.

The chain has TRBV7-9 and TRBJ2-3, with D unclear. The CDR3 is made up of 13 amino acids. Germline V gives CDR1 SEHNR, CDR2 FQNEAQ (reference sequence). The ends were cut back, 8 bases at V and 9 bases at J, with 18 bases in the middle. The CDR3 nucleotides are TGTGCCAGCGGTCCGCCTAGTGTTGAGACGCAGTATTTT. This gives the protein CASGPPSVETQYF.

This clone was picked up one time. The V gene is TRBV27, the J gene TRBJ2-7, with 9 nucleotides matching TRBD1. Trimming at V came to 0 bases and at J to 3 bases, leaving 6 bases not matched to a gene. The germline CDR1 and CDR2 sequences are MNHEY and SMNVEV (reference sequence). This CDR3 is 16 amino acids long. DNA for the CDR3: TGTGCCAGCAGTTTATCTGTCGGGACAGGGTTCTACGAGCAGTACTTC. Protein product: CASSLSVGTGFYEQYF.

Only one count was recorded for this clone. This CDR3 is CASSQVSVRSGETQYF. CDR3 nucleotides: TGCGCCAGCAGCCAAGTAAGCGTCAGGTCGGGGGAGACCCAGTACTTC. The V gene is TRBV4-1, the J gene TRBJ2-5; a weak D match, TRBD2 (5 bases). The germline CDR1 and CDR2 sequences are MGHRA and YSYEKL. CDR3 length equals 16 residues. Trimming removed 1 base at V and 5 bases at J, with 17 bases between.

The chain employs TRBV5-4 and TRBJ2-7; 8 bases fit TRBD2. V lost 1 base and J lost 7; bases outside the gene matches: 19. Germline V CDR1 and CDR2: SGHNT, YYREEE (reference sequence). CDR3 length: 18 residues. The CDR3 DNA reads as TGTGCCAGCAGCTTGTGGAGGTGGGGTATTAAAGCGGGGGATGAGCAGTACTTC. As protein: CASSLWRWGIKAGDEQYF.

CDR3 coding DNA: TGCGCCAGCAGTGGTGGGGGGGCCCAAGATACGCAGTATTTT. Protein product: CASSGGGAQDTQYF. This rearrangement joins TRBV5-1 to TRBJ2-3, with a possible D match to TRBD2 (7 bases). This CDR3 contains 14 residues. V was pared by 5 bases and J by 5 bases, with 15 bases between. Germline loops: CDR1 SGHRS, CDR2 YFSETQ.

This clone was picked up one time. The chain has TRBV30 and TRBJ1-3, with D perhaps TRBD1 (6 bases). Looked up from germline, CDR1 is GTSNPN and CDR2 is SVGIG (reference sequence). There are 13 residues in the CDR3. V was shortened by 4 bases and J by 4 bases, with 11 bases between the two germline ends. CDR3 nucleotides: TGTGCCTGGACCAGGGGTGGAGGAAACACCATATATTTT. It is translated as CAWTRGGGNTIYF.

The V gene is TRBV2, the J gene TRBJ2-5; no reliable D call. V shed 6 bases and J shed 1 base, with 12 bases lying between them. The CDR3 consists of 14 residues. Germline V CDR1 and CDR2: SNHLY, FYNNEI. The CDR3 sequence is CASSPGIIQETQYF. CDR3 coding DNA: TGTGCCAGCAGCCCAGGAATCATCCAAGAGACCCAGTACTTC.

The chain is built from TRBV9 and TRBJ2-3; D is unclear. The CDR3 consists of 15 residues. Between the trimmed V and J ends, which lost 3 bases and 2 bases, there was a span of 13 bases. Germline V gene sequence: CDR1 SGDLS, CDR2 YYNGEE. Here the CDR3 reads CASSARGSYTDTQYF. The CDR3 bases are TGTGCCAGCAGCGCCCGCGGAAGTTACACAGATACGCAGTATTTT. The complete variable domain, with remaining parts taken from reference TRBV9 and TRBJ2-3, reads DSGVTQTPKHLITATGQRVTLRCSPRSGDLSVYWYQQSLDQGLQFLIQYYNGEERAKGNILERFSAQQFPDLHSELNLSSLELGDSALYFCASSARGSYTDTQYFGPGTRLTVL.

This sequence joins TRBV28 and TRBJ2-1, with 8 bases that match TRBD2. This CDR3 spans 15 amino acids. The junction had 12 bases not matched to a gene; V was cut back by 7 bases and J by 7 bases. Germline V gene lookup returns CDR1 MDHEN and CDR2 SYDVKM. CDR3 loop: CASTSAPGGANEQFF. Here the CDR3 DNA reads TGTGCCAGCACCTCCGCCCCGGGGGGGGCGAATGAGCAGTTCTTC.

J is TRBJ2-7 and V is TRBV5-1; maybe TRBD2 (6 bases). The germline V gene has CDR1 SGHRS and CDR2 YFSETQ. There are 14 residues in the CDR3. V was clipped by 0 bases and J by 5 bases, with 12 bases between them. CDR3 DNA: TGCGCCAGCAGCTTGGCGGGGGTAGGGGACGAGCAGTACTTC. It specifies CASSLAGVGDEQYF.